Listed below are T cell receptor beta chains from one sample, sequenced in a study of OX40 agonist ivuxolimab in advanced cancers. Assay used: immunoSEQ multiplex PCR; TCRdb lists only in-frame clones, some missing. In the table there are roughly 63,000 clones, roughly four fifths of which are singletons. The sample consisted of CD4+ or CD8+ T cells sorted from blood, taken in a trial of the OX40 agonist ivuxolimab. The receptors originated from an adult with an advanced solid tumor such as melanoma, head and neck, liver or kidney cancer. The CDR3 runs from the conserved cysteine through the conserved F or W. The D gene is left open where the match is weak. Only part of the rows carry a size: once, few, many, or a class if the clone is expanded.

j_call clone_size v_call d_call cdr3_aa cdr3_nt
TRBJ1-2 - TRBV5-1 - CASSPTVTYGYTF TGCGCCAGCAGCCCGACAGTGACCTATGGCTACACCTTC
TRBJ2-7 few TRBV9 TRBD1 CASSETGYLHF TGTGCCAGCAGCGAGACAGGGTACTTACACTTC
TRBJ2-1 - TRBV11-3 TRBD1 CASSSRDRYNEQFF TGTGCCAGCAGCTCCCGGGACAGATACAATGAGCAGTTCTTC
TRBJ1-1 once TRBV5-1 - CASSLGRLNTEAFF TGCGCCAGCAGCTTGGGACGGTTGAACACTGAAGCTTTCTTT
TRBJ2-3 - TRBV7-2 - CASTSDWSTDTQYF TGTGCCAGCACTTCGGACTGGAGCACAGATACGCAGTATTTT
TRBJ2-5 - TRBV9 TRBD1 CASSPSPGQGQETQYF TGTGCCAGCAGTCCCAGTCCGGGACAGGGGCAAGAGACCCAGTACTTC
TRBJ2-5 - TRBV5-1 - CASSLGVTGETQYF TGCGCCAGCAGCTTGGGGGTCACCGGAGAGACCCAGTACTTC
TRBJ1-2 - TRBV28 - CASSLQANYGYTF TGTGCCAGCAGTCTACAGGCTAACTATGGCTACACCTTC
TRBJ2-5 - TRBV2 - CASSEGGVETQYF TGTGCCAGCAGTGAAGGGGGGGTAGAGACCCAGTACTTC
TRBJ2-3 - TRBV6-5 - CASRPGWGSTDTQYF TGTGCCAGCAGACCAGGCTGGGGGAGCACAGATACGCAGTATTTT
TRBJ1-2 few TRBV6-5 TRBD1 CASSYHRGQGYTF TGTGCCAGCAGTTACCACAGGGGTCAAGGCTACACCTTC
TRBJ2-7 once TRBV7-3 - CASSSGSAYGEQYF TGTGCCAGCAGCTCCGGGAGCGCCTACGGGGAGCAGTACTTC
TRBJ2-5 - TRBV29-1 - CSARGNQETQYF TGCAGCGCCCGGGGGAACCAAGAGACCCAGTACTTC
TRBJ1-6 few TRBV7-9 - CASSRVEFASPLHF TGTGCCAGCAGCCGAGTTGAGTTCGCTTCACCCCTCCACTTT
TRBJ2-7 - TRBV6-1 TRBD2 CASTRGAGGRYEQYF TGTGCCAGCACCAGAGGGGCGGGGGGCCGCTACGAGCAGTACTTC
TRBJ1-2 - TRBV28 TRBD1 CASKTGGENYGYTF TGTGCCAGCAAGACAGGGGGCGAGAACTATGGCTACACCTTC
TRBJ1-1 once TRBV7-2 - CASSLSGRNTEAFF TGTGCCAGCAGCCTATCAGGGAGGAACACTGAAGCTTTCTTT
TRBJ2-3 - TRBV7-3 - CASSKVGALGTDTQYF TGTGCCAGCTCGAAGGTGGGGGCGTTGGGGACAGATACGCAGTATTTT
TRBJ1-4 - TRBV28 - CASSRDRLFF TGTGCCAGCAGCCGGGATCGGCTGTTTTTT
TRBJ2-3 - TRBV7-7 TRBD1 CASSEQGGAAGTQYF TGTGCTAGCAGCGAACAGGGGGGAGCAGCGGGTACGCAGTATTTT
TRBJ2-1 - TRBV5-6 - CASRWGFSDNEQFF TGTGCCAGCCGATGGGGATTTTCGGACAATGAGCAGTTCTTC
TRBJ2-7 - TRBV6-5 - CASRRGRPSSYEQYF TGTGCCAGCAGACGGGGACGGCCGAGCTCCTACGAGCAGTACTTC
TRBJ2-3 - TRBV6-5 - CASIHRTWGTQYF TGTGCCAGCATCCATCGCACGTGGGGTACGCAGTATTTT
TRBJ1-1 few TRBV5-4 TRBD1 CASSPRQGATEAFF TGTGCCAGCAGCCCTCGACAGGGTGCCACTGAAGCTTTCTTT
TRBJ1-5 few TRBV30 - CAWSPSSNQPQHF TGTGCCTGGAGTCCCAGTAGCAATCAGCCCCAGCATTTT
TRBJ1-2 few TRBV23-1 TRBD1 CATWDRFFGGDGYTF TGCGCCACCTGGGACAGGTTTTTTGGTGGCGATGGCTACACCTTC
TRBJ1-4 - TRBV30 - CAWSGRAVAGNEKLFF TGTGCCTGGAGTGGTAGGGCTGTGGCAGGGAATGAAAAACTGTTTTTT
TRBJ1-5 - TRBV7-2 TRBD1 CASSSGTGGQPQHF TGTGCCAGCAGCTCCGGGACAGGGGGCCAGCCCCAGCATTTT
TRBJ1-6 - TRBV7-2 - CASSLEPPGPLRTLHF TGTGCCAGCAGCTTAGAGCCCCCGGGACCCCTCCGAACCCTCCACTTT
TRBJ2-5 - TRBV2 - CASALDHVQETQYF TGTGCCTCTGCCCTAGATCATGTCCAAGAGACCCAGTACTTC
TRBJ1-2 - TRBV7-2 - CASSFEGLYGYTF TGTGCCAGCAGCTTTGAGGGGCTCTATGGCTACACCTTC
TRBJ2-2 - TRBV28 TRBD1 CASSSPGTGVTGELFF TGTGCCAGCTCTTCGCCGGGGACAGGGGTGACCGGGGAGCTGTTTTTT
TRBJ1-5 - TRBV6-1 TRBD1 CASSENTGTGGDSNQPQHF TGTGCCAGCAGTGAAAACACCGGGACAGGGGGGGATAGCAATCAGCCCCAGCATTTT
TRBJ1-4 - TRBV5-4 TRBD1 CASSFGGGREKLFF TGTGCCAGCAGCTTTGGAGGGGGCCGCGAAAAACTGTTTTTT
TRBJ1-2 - TRBV6-5 - CASTAMGGDYGYTF TGTGCCAGCACTGCGATGGGGGGTGACTATGGCTACACCTTC
TRBJ1-2 - TRBV6-6 - CASSNTYDSTYGYTF TGTGCCAGCTCCAACACCTACGACAGCACCTATGGCTACACCTTC
TRBJ2-2 - TRBV29-1 TRBD2 CSVSGGGNTGELFF TGCAGCGTCAGCGGGGGGGGTAACACCGGGGAGCTGTTTTTT
TRBJ2-3 once TRBV19 - CASSILGDTDTQYF TGTGCCAGTAGTATACTGGGGGACACAGATACGCAGTATTTT
TRBJ2-3 - TRBV5-6 TRBD2 CASGEGEPSTDTQYF TGTGCCAGCGGGGAGGGCGAACCAAGCACAGATACGCAGTATTTT
TRBJ2-2 - TRBV7-2 TRBD2 CASSRTSGGHGELFF TGTGCCAGCAGCCGTACTAGCGGGGGGCACGGGGAGCTGTTTTTT
TRBJ2-1 - TRBV29-1 - CSEKIGGDSYNEQFF TGCAGCGAGAAAATAGGAGGGGACTCTTACAATGAGCAGTTCTTC
TRBJ1-5 - TRBV7-9 - CASSPESGTHSNQPQHF TGTGCCAGCAGCCCCGAATCCGGGACACATAGCAATCAGCCCCAGCATTTT
TRBJ1-2 - TRBV30 - CAWSVGSTNYGYTF TGTGCCTGGAGTGTCGGAAGTACTAACTATGGCTACACCTTC
TRBJ1-6 - TRBV27 - CASSLPPGHSYNSPLHF TGTGCCAGCAGTTTACCCCCGGGGCACTCCTATAATTCACCCCTCCACTTT
TRBJ2-2 - TRBV7-6 - CASSLGGFNTGELFF TGTGCCAGCAGCTTGGGGGGTTTCAACACCGGGGAGCTGTTTTTT
TRBJ2-2 - TRBV11-3 - CASSFNTGELFF TGTGCCAGCAGCTTCAACACCGGGGAGCTGTTTTTT
TRBJ1-5 - TRBV14 - CASSLQPNQPQHF TGTGCCAGCAGCCTACAGCCTAATCAGCCCCAGCATTTT
TRBJ1-1 - TRBV10-3 - CATGAGGNTEAFF TGTGCCACCGGGGCCGGCGGAAACACTGAAGCTTTCTTT